This TCR beta chain was documented in a study of CD8 T cells in ankylosing spondylitis. With 0 bases removed from V and 3 bases from J, the gap between germline ends came to 2 bases. The germline CDR1 and CDR2 sequences are MGHRA and YSYEKL. The CDR3 length is 13 residues. Regarding this clonotype: The target antigen is unknown.

Points from the study as a whole: Reportedly, matched ankylosing spondylitis synovial fluid was significantly enriched for disease-linked clones. Roughly eight highly homologous variants made up a TCR beta motif that seemed to typify ankylosing spondylitis blood.

5'-RACE, quantitative and with molecular barcodes, yielded the TCR beta libraries. TCRdb recomputed calls from the 5' RACE reads with MiXCR, one row per CDR3 protein. The repertoire has under 120,000 distinct CDR3 sequences, around 24% of them found once; the top ten carry 9% to 15%. The sample comprised synovial fluid, either unsorted or a sorted T cell fraction (not recorded which). V usage is TRBV4-1 and J usage is TRBJ2-2; D remains unclear. This sequence was found in a male donor with ankylosing spondylitis. CDR3 bases: TGCGCCAGCAGCCAAGACTACACCGGGGAGCTGTTTTTT. Translated, it gives CASSQDYTGELFF.